Shown below are 18 T cell receptor beta chains from a single sample sequenced in a study of blood T cell repertoires in COVID-19. Profiling relied on immunoSEQ multiplex PCR, and the TCRdb table lists in-frame clones only, not all of them. The top ten clones hold almost 4.5% of a sample with approximately 200,000 clones, just over 85% of them seen once. Sequenced: peripheral blood. Receptors were obtained from a man between 45 and 60 years old with acute or convalescent COVID-19.

J is TRBJ2-2 and V is TRBV25-1, with D possibly being TRBD2 (6 bases). Germline values: CDR1 MGHDK, CDR2 SYGVNS. This CDR3 comprises 14 residues. The V gene lost 5 bases and the J gene lost 7 bases, with 14 bases spanning the gap. As DNA, the CDR3 is TGTGCCAGCAGTACGGGACCCGGGGGCGGGGAGCTGTTTTTT. It yields the protein CASSTGPGGGELFF. Filled out from reference TRBV25-1 and TRBJ2-2, the complete variable domain reads EADIYQTPRYLVIGTGKKITLECSQTMGHDKMYWYQQDPGMELHLIHYSYGVNSTEKGDLSSESTVSRIRTEHFPLTLESARPSHTSQYLCASSTGPGGGELFFGEGSRLTVL.

The V gene is TRBV14, the J gene TRBJ2-2; TRBD1 matches 7 bases. In germline, CDR1 is SGHDN, CDR2 FVKESK. CDR3 length equals 15 residues. The V and J ends lost 6 bases and 1 base, in that order; junction bases with no gene match: 5. CDR3 sequence: CASRGGHLNTGELFF. The CDR3 bases are TGTGCCAGCAGAGGGGGCCACCTGAACACCGGGGAGCTGTTTTTT.

V usage is TRBV18 and J usage is TRBJ2-1, with no clear D. With 2 bases removed from V and 4 bases from J, the gap between germline ends came to 12 bases. Per germline, CDR1 KGHSH and CDR2 LQKENI. The CDR3 is 15 residues long. The CDR3 loop is CASSPGAGTYNEQFF. DNA of the CDR3: TGTGCCAGCTCACCAGGCGCAGGTACATACAATGAGCAGTTCTTC.

The V and J genes are TRBV3-1 (or the pseudogene TRBV3-2) and TRBJ2-2, with D tentatively TRBD2 (7 bases). CDR1 LGHDT and CDR2 YNNKEL come from the germline V gene (reference sequence). The V and J ends lost 11 bases and 7 bases respectively, with 11 bases between them. The CDR3 consists of 11 residues. CDR3 nucleotide sequence: TGTGCCGCCGGGGGGCACGGGGAGCTGTTTTTT. Amino acids: CAAGGHGELFF.

The CDR3 region has the DNA TGTGCCACCATAAAAGTAGTGAACACCGGGGAGCTGTTTTTT. Translating gives CATIKVVNTGELFF. This rearrangement joins TRBV10-3 to TRBJ2-2, with D uncertain. Germline CDR1 reads ENHRY; CDR2 reads SYGVKD. CDR3 length: 14 amino acids. Trimming pared 10 bases from V and 1 base from J, leaving 13 bases between.

This sequence joins TRBV2 and TRBJ1-1, with D perhaps matching TRBD1 (6 bases). From germline, CDR1 is SNHLY and CDR2 FYNNEI. There are 15 residues in the CDR3. V lost 6 bases and J 5 bases, leaving 19 bases between the germline ends. The CDR3 DNA follows: TGTGCCAGCAGCCCCGAGGACAGCCGACGGACTGAAGCTTTCTTT. This sequence encodes CASSPEDSRRTEAFF.

The chain recombines TRBV6-5 with TRBJ1-6; D is perhaps TRBD1 (6 bases). Trimming took off 11 bases at V and 0 bases at J, with 11 bases between the two ends. The CDR3 runs 14 residues. In germline, CDR1 is MNHEY, CDR2 SVGAGI. Here the CDR3 DNA reads TGTGCCGGCCAGGGGTACTCCTATAATTCACCCCTCCACTTT. Protein sequence: CAGQGYSYNSPLHF.

This rearrangement joins TRBV12-5 to TRBJ2-1, with 12 bases matching TRBD2. Germline loops: CDR1 LGHNT, CDR2 FRNRAP. This CDR3 region has 16 residues. J lost 6 bases, V lost 0 bases, and 3 bases had no gene match. CDR3 sequence: CASGLVPSGGANEQFF. The CDR3 DNA reads as TGTGCTAGTGGTTTGGTACCTAGCGGGGGGGCCAATGAGCAGTTCTTC.

V and J are TRBV29-1 and TRBJ1-1; possibly TRBD1 for D (5 bases). Germline V gene lookup returns CDR1 SQVTM and CDR2 ANQGSEA. CDR3 length: 14 residues. V was trimmed by 7 bases and J by 3 bases, leaving 18 bases between them. The CDR3 DNA reads as TGCAGCGGCCAGGTTCAGGTAGGGGACACTGAAGCTTTCTTT. This encodes CSGQVQVGDTEAFF.

The chain combines TRBV7-2 with TRBJ1-1, with a weak D call TRBD1 (6 bases). This CDR3 spans 15 amino acids. V lost 9 bases to trimming and J lost 0 bases, with 17 bases between them. Germline values: CDR1 SGHTA, CDR2 FQGNSA. CDR3 in DNA: TGTGCCAGTTGCATTAGTGGACAGTTGAACACTGAAGCTTTCTTT. It yields the protein CASCISGQLNTEAFF.

The rearrangement links TRBV3-1 (or the pseudogene TRBV3-2) to TRBJ1-3, with D perhaps TRBD1 (5 bases). The V gene lost 3 bases and the J gene lost 2 bases, with 14 bases spanning the gap. CDR1 LGHDT and CDR2 YNNKEL come from the germline V gene (reference sequence). CDR3 length: 16 amino acids. The CDR3 is CASSHSQGQPGNTIYF. The CDR3 DNA sequence: TGTGCCAGCAGCCATTCGCAGGGCCAGCCTGGAAACACCATATATTTT.

The chain recombines TRBV7-9 with TRBJ1-4, with a weak D call TRBD1 (5 bases). CDR3 length: 15 residues. Germline V gene sequence: CDR1 SEHNR, CDR2 FQNEAQ (reference sequence). Trimming stripped 5 bases from V and 8 bases from J, with 18 bases between. The CDR3 loop reads CASSSGGTGTEKLFF. The CDR3 DNA sequence: TGTGCCAGCAGCAGCGGGGGGACCGGGACGGAAAAACTGTTTTTT. Looking up the rest from reference TRBV7-9 and TRBJ1-4 gives the full variable domain: DTGVSQNPRHKITKRGQNVTFRCDPISEHNRLYWYRQTLGQGPEFLTYFQNEAQLEKSRLLSDRFSAERPKGSFSTLEIQRTEQGDSAMYLCASSSGGTGTEKLFFGSGTQLSVL.

The CDR3 protein is CATQGARGTEAFF. The CDR3 DNA sequence: TGTGCCACCCAGGGGGCGAGGGGCACTGAAGCTTTCTTT. The chain has TRBV19 and TRBJ1-1; 8 bases agree with TRBD1. Germline assignment: CDR1 LNHDA and CDR2 SQIVND (reference sequence). CDR3 length: 13 residues. With V trimmed by 10 bases and J by 4 bases, 8 bases remained unmatched.

V and J are TRBV6-5 and TRBJ2-3; D may be TRBD2 (7 bases). V was shortened by 11 bases and J by 4 bases, with 19 bases between the two germline ends. The CDR3 has 14 residues. Germline V lookup: CDR1 MNHEY, CDR2 SVGAGI. CDR3 protein: CAGTVGGASDTQYF. The CDR3 DNA is TGTGCCGGAACGGTGGGGGGGGCGTCAGATACGCAGTATTTT.

The CDR3 DNA follows: TGTGCCAGCAGCTTAACGGGACAGCCCTACACTGAAGCTTTCTTT. The encoded protein is CASSLTGQPYTEAFF. The chain employs TRBV5-5 and TRBJ1-1; 7 bases line up with TRBD1. V was clipped by 2 bases and J by 3 bases; unmatched bases: 7. There are 15 residues in the CDR3. Germline-derived CDR1 and CDR2 are SGHKS and YYEKEE (reference sequence).

This rearrangement joins TRBV6-5 to TRBJ1-6; 7 nucleotides match TRBD1. The germline gives CDR1 MNHEY, CDR2 SVGAGI. The CDR3 totals 16 residues. With 4 bases clipped from V and 6 bases from J, the junction kept 9 bases outside the gene matches. Here the CDR3 reads CASSSRRGLGNSPLHF. The CDR3 bases are TGTGCCAGCAGTTCACGAAGGGGGCTAGGTAATTCACCCCTCCACTTT.

The chain combines TRBV5-6 with TRBJ1-5; D might be TRBD1 (5 bases). This CDR3 is 14 amino acids long. Germline assignment: CDR1 SGHDT and CDR2 YYEEEE. V was shortened by 2 bases and J by 5 bases, with 11 bases between the two germline ends. The chain's CDR3 is CASSLWAGHQPQHF. In DNA, the CDR3 is TGTGCCAGCAGCTTATGGGCGGGGCATCAGCCCCAGCATTTT.

In its sample, this clone was seen once. The chain couples TRBV18 to TRBJ2-3; D possibly corresponds to TRBD1 (5 bases). The CDR3 contains 15 residues. V lost 1 base and J lost 4, with 12 bases in between. CDR1 and CDR2 from the germline V gene are KGHSH and LQKENI. CDR3 region: CASSPRPGRADTQYF. The CDR3 nucleotides read TGTGCCAGCTCACCACGGCCCGGCAGGGCAGATACGCAGTATTTT.